This TCR beta chain originates from a study of T cell repertoires in cytomegalovirus infection. Of note for this clonotype: Its antigen remains unknown.

General study findings and limits: Adding up the frequency of public TCR beta families identified people who carried CMV plus the relevant HLA.

One entry per CDR3 protein results from TCRdb running MiXCR on the reads. The table lists approximately 490,000 distinct CDR3 sequences, roughly 12% of them singletons, with around 9.6% in the top ten. With 2 bases removed from V and 7 bases from J, the gap between germline ends came to 6 bases. The CDR3 runs 12 residues. In germline, CDR1 is SGHAT, CDR2 FQNNGV. The chain employs TRBV11-2 and TRBJ2-1; D unresolved. The clonotype comes from a human donor in good health (CMV status not recorded). Some clones in this sample may be carry-over from other donors' samples. Sequenced input: PBMCs. The CDR3 reads CASSLRLNEQFF. CDR3 sequence (DNA): TGTGCCAGCAGCTTAAGGTTAAATGAGCAGTTCTTC.